The 26 T cell receptor beta chains presented below share a single source sample, sequenced in a study of graft-versus-host responses after intestinal transplantation. Libraries were prepared by immunoSEQ multiplex PCR; TCRdb keeps only in-frame clonotypes and omits some of them. The sample contains more than 65,000 clones, roughly 91% of which appear only once. Their antigen targets remain unknown. The sample in question was unstimulated CD8+ T cells sorted from spleen or lymph node cells, obtained before intestinal transplant. The receptors shown here come from a human donor who received an intestinal transplant.

The chain has TRBV7-3 and TRBJ1-1, with 9 bases matching TRBD1. The V and J ends lost 5 bases and 10 bases, in that order; junction bases with no gene match: 8. CDR1 SGHTA and CDR2 FQGTGA come from the germline V gene. The CDR3 consists of 13 residues. For the CDR3, the DNA is TGTGCCAGCAGCCAGCTCCCGGGACAGGGAGCTTTCTTT. Its protein product is CASSQLPGQGAFF.

The gene calls are TRBV11-2 and TRBJ1-1, with D uncertain. The CDR3 has 18 amino acids. Germline V CDR1 and CDR2: SGHAT, FQNNGV. Deletions cut 0 bases from V and 0 bases from J, with 17 bases between. Here the CDR3 reads CASSLDQRGSSMNTEAFF. Written as DNA, the CDR3 is TGTGCCAGCAGCTTAGATCAAAGAGGCAGTTCGATGAACACTGAAGCTTTCTTT.

On this clone: The same CDR3 arises from other DNA sequences in this sample as well. The chain uses TRBV9 and TRBJ2-7, with TRBD2 identical over 9 bases. The ends lost 0 bases at V and 2 bases at J; junction bases unmatched: 3. CDR1 SGDLS and CDR2 YYNGEE come from the germline V gene. The CDR3 totals 15 residues. CDR3 protein: CASSVGGGGAYEQYF. As DNA, the CDR3 is TGTGCCAGCAGCGTAGGTGGCGGGGGGGCCTACGAGCAGTACTTC. Using reference TRBV9 and TRBJ2-7 for the parts outside the CDR3, the full variable domain is DSGVTQTPKHLITATGQRVTLRCSPRSGDLSVYWYQQSLDQGLQFLIQYYNGEERAKGNILERFSAQQFPDLHSELNLSSLELGDSALYFCASSVGGGGAYEQYFGPGTRLTVT.

In its sample, this clone was seen once. V is TRBV4-2 and J is TRBJ2-6, with TRBD1 as a possible D gene (6 bases). This CDR3 has 17 amino acids. Germline V gene lookup returns CDR1 LGHNA and CDR2 YNFKEQ. Deletions cut 0 bases from V and 2 bases from J, with 11 bases between. The CDR3 DNA sequence: TGTGCCAGCAGCCAAGATTTGGGGGCTACTGGGGCCAACGTCCTGACTTTC. This translates into CASSQDLGATGANVLTF.

The gene calls are TRBV7-3 and TRBJ2-2; possible D gene TRBD2, 6 bases. The V gene lost 1 base and the J gene lost 5 bases, with 8 bases spanning the gap. Looked up from germline, CDR1 is SGHTA and CDR2 is FQGTGA. This CDR3 comprises 14 residues. The chain's CDR3 is CASSLIGGTGELFF. As DNA, the CDR3 is TGTGCCAGCAGCTTAATCGGGGGTACCGGGGAGCTGTTTTTT. Full variable domain (missing parts from reference TRBV7-3 and TRBJ2-2): GAGVSQTPSNKVTEKGKYVELRCDPISGHTALYWYRQSLGQGPEFLIYFQGTGAADDSGLPNDRFFAVRPEGSVSTLKIQRTERGDSAVYLCASSLIGGTGELFFGEGSRLTVL.

This rearrangement joins TRBV5-5 to TRBJ2-7, with 10 bases that match TRBD1. The CDR3 totals 14 residues. V shed 2 bases and J 6 bases; nucleotides not matched to a gene: 5. Per germline, CDR1 SGHKS and CDR2 YYEKEE (reference sequence). The CDR3: CASSFGTGDFEQYF. The CDR3 nucleotides are TGTGCCAGCAGCTTTGGGACAGGGGATTTCGAGCAGTACTTC. Complete variable domain (other parts from reference TRBV5-5 and TRBJ2-7): DAGVTQSPTHLIKTRGQQVTLRCSPISGHKSVSWYQQVLGQGPQFIFQYYEKEERGRGNFPDRFSARQFPNYSSELNVNALLLGDSALYLCASSFGTGDFEQYFGPGTRLTVT.

The chain is built from TRBV4-1 and TRBJ2-2; 9 bases are a match to TRBD2. The ends lost 1 base at V and 2 bases at J; junction bases unmatched: 5. The CDR3 covers 17 residues. The V gene's germline CDR1 is MGHRA and CDR2 YSYEKL. The CDR3 DNA follows: TGCGCCAGCAGCCAAGTTGGCGGGGGGGATAACACCGGGGAGCTGTTTTTT. It codes for CASSQVGGGDNTGELFF.

V usage is TRBV5-1 and J usage is TRBJ1-6; D remains ambiguous. Trimming removed 2 bases from V and 6 bases from J, with 12 bases in between. The CDR3 extends over 15 amino acids. Germline CDR1 is SGHRS and CDR2 is YFSETQ. The CDR3 here is CASSFGGHVNSPLHF. CDR3 DNA: TGCGCCAGCAGCTTTGGAGGGCATGTTAATTCACCCCTCCACTTT.

Here the CDR3 DNA reads TGTGCCAGCAGGGTTGGGCAAGAAGCTTTCTTT. Its translation is CASRVGQEAFF. The chain recombines TRBV27 with TRBJ1-1; unclear D gene. From germline, CDR1 is MNHEY and CDR2 SMNVEV (reference sequence). The CDR3 has 11 residues. The germline V and J ends were trimmed by 6 bases and 8 bases, with 10 bases remaining between them.

This chain uses TRBV7-6 with TRBJ1-2, with 12 nucleotides matching TRBD1. The CDR3 is 18 residues long. Losses at the gene ends were 5 bases for V and 0 bases for J; bases not matched to a gene: 10. Looked up from germline, CDR1 is SGHVS and CDR2 is FNYEAQ. The CDR3 protein is CASSRGTGGSEANYGYTF. The CDR3 DNA follows: TGTGCCAGCAGCCGAGGGACAGGGGGCTCCGAGGCTAACTATGGCTACACCTTC.

The chain has TRBV5-6 and TRBJ2-1; 11 bases map to TRBD2. The CDR3 length is 16 residues. Trimming cost V 3 bases and J 4 bases; bases outside gene matches: 6. Germline CDR1 reads SGHDT; CDR2 reads YYEEEE. CDR3 sequence (DNA): TGTGCCAGCAGCTCTATAGCGGGGGGGCCTTACAATGAGCAGTTCTTC. This gives the protein CASSSIAGGPYNEQFF. The full variable domain, its missing parts supplied by reference TRBV5-6 and TRBJ2-1, is DAGVTQSPTHLIKTRGQQVTLRCSPKSGHDTVSWYQQALGQGPQFIFQYYEEEERQRGNFPDRFSGHQFPNYSSELNVNALLLGDSALYLCASSSIAGGPYNEQFFGPGTRLTVL.

J is TRBJ1-5 and V is TRBV19, with D perhaps matching TRBD1 (6 bases). V was shortened by 10 bases and J by 0 bases, with 16 bases between the two germline ends. CDR3 length: 15 amino acids. The germline V gene has CDR1 LNHDA and CDR2 SQIVND (reference sequence). The CDR3 region is CATDTTGHSNQPQHF. The CDR3 DNA is TGTGCCACCGATACGACAGGTCATAGCAATCAGCCCCAGCATTTT.

V gene TRBV6-5 combines with J gene TRBJ1-1; D perhaps matches TRBD1 (6 bases). Germline V lookup: CDR1 MNHEY, CDR2 SVGAGI. The CDR3 runs to 14 residues. V dropped 2 bases and J dropped 6 bases, with 13 bases sitting between them. The DNA for the CDR3 is TGTGCCAGCAGTTACGGTGGGGGGGCGGCTGAAGCTTTCTTT. Encoded protein: CASSYGGGAAEAFF.

The rearrangement uses TRBV7-9 and TRBJ1-1, with 9 bases aligning to TRBD1. This CDR3 has 14 residues. J gave up 0 bases and V 5 bases, and 1 base lay outside the gene matches. Germline V gene lookup returns CDR1 SEHNR and CDR2 FQNEAQ (reference sequence). This chain's CDR3 is CASSDRGMNTEAFF. CDR3 coding DNA: TGTGCCAGCAGCGACAGGGGGATGAACACTGAAGCTTTCTTT.

This chain uses TRBV5-8 with TRBJ1-1; weak D call: TRBD1 (6 bases). The germline CDR1 and CDR2 sequences are SGHTS and YDEGEE. V was shortened by 4 bases and J by 0 bases, with 16 bases between the two germline ends. CDR3 length: 16 amino acids. The CDR3 sequence is CASSDTGSLMNTEAFF. The CDR3 region has the DNA TGTGCCAGCAGCGACACAGGGTCCCTAATGAACACTGAAGCTTTCTTT.

The chain uses TRBV4-1 and TRBJ1-1; D remains unclear. V was pared by 2 bases and J by 6 bases, with 22 bases between. The CDR3 consists of 17 residues. Germline CDR1 and CDR2: MGHRA and YSYEKL. The chain's CDR3 is CASSQTTTFRGFAEAFF. CDR3 DNA: TGCGCCAGCAGCCAAACAACCACCTTCCGGGGATTCGCTGAAGCTTTCTTT.

In its sample, this clone was seen a few times. The chain is built from TRBV13 and TRBJ2-3; D is possibly TRBD1 (6 bases). The CDR3 runs to 15 residues. Germline CDR1 PRHDT, CDR2 FYEKMQ (reference sequence). The V end was cut by 5 bases, the J end by 2 bases, with 14 bases between. In DNA, the CDR3 is TGTGCCAGCAGCGCAAGGACAGATAACACAGATACGCAGTATTTT. This translates into CASSARTDNTDTQYF.

CDR3 amino acids: CASSFPQGNPGNTIYF. The CDR3, as DNA: TGTGCCAGCAGCTTCCCGCAGGGAAACCCTGGAAACACCATATATTTT. The chain joins TRBV13 to TRBJ1-3, with a weak D call TRBD1 (5 bases). This CDR3 is built from 16 residues. Trimming removed 3 bases from V and 2 bases from J, with 14 bases in between. Germline V lookup: CDR1 PRHDT, CDR2 FYEKMQ (reference sequence).

The gene calls are TRBV7-8 and TRBJ2-3, with a weak D call TRBD1 (6 bases). The CDR3 is 16 amino acids. V dropped 3 bases and J dropped 0 bases, with 13 bases sitting between them. Germline CDR1 reads SGHVS; CDR2 reads FQNEAQ. CDR3 region: CASSFVGTPSTDTQYF. The CDR3 DNA follows: TGTGCCAGCAGCTTCGTGGGGACACCCAGCACAGATACGCAGTATTTT.

CDR3 residues: CASSDGGGGTGELFF. The CDR3 DNA sequence: TGTGCCAGCAGTGACGGCGGGGGAGGCACCGGGGAGCTGTTTTTT. The gene calls are TRBV6-4 and TRBJ2-2; the match to TRBD2 covers 7 bases. CDR3 size: 15 residues. Trimming removed 2 bases from V and 4 bases from J; junction bases left unmatched: 4. CDR1 and CDR2 from the germline V gene are MRHNA and SNTAGT.

The rearrangement uses TRBV7-3 and TRBJ1-1, with D perhaps TRBD1 (5 bases). The CDR3 is 15 amino acids. Germline loops: CDR1 SGHTA, CDR2 FQGTGA. V was shortened by 1 base and J by 1 base, with 10 bases between the two germline ends. This CDR3 is CASSLIGGANTEAFF. Here the CDR3 DNA reads TGTGCCAGCAGCTTAATAGGTGGGGCGAACACTGAAGCTTTCTTT.

This clone has just a few counts. DNA for the CDR3: TGCAGCGTTGTGGGACAGAACACTGAAGCTTTCTTT. Residues: CSVVGQNTEAFF. This rearrangement joins TRBV29-1 to TRBJ1-1, with D tentatively TRBD1 (6 bases). Germline V lookup: CDR1 SQVTM, CDR2 ANQGSEA. The CDR3 runs to 12 residues. Deletions cut 4 bases from V and 1 base from J, with 7 bases between. The whole variable domain, remainder taken from reference TRBV29-1 and TRBJ1-1, is SAVISQKPSRDICQRGTSLTIQCQVDSQVTMMFWYRQQPGQSLTLIATANQGSEATYESGFVIDKFPISRPNLTFSTLTVSNMSPEDSSIYLCSVVGQNTEAFFGQGTRLTVV.

CDR3 coding DNA: TGTGCCAGCAGCCCGGGGAGATCCTACGAGCAGTACTTC. The encoded protein is CASSPGRSYEQYF. This chain joins TRBV13 and TRBJ2-7; possible D gene TRBD2, 5 bases. Trimming removed 5 bases at V and 1 base at J, with 9 bases between. There are 13 residues in the CDR3. Germline V CDR1 and CDR2: PRHDT, FYEKMQ (reference sequence).

V usage is TRBV9 and J usage is TRBJ1-2; the match to TRBD1 covers 7 bases. CDR1 and CDR2 (germline): SGDLS, YYNGEE. The CDR3 loop spans 14 amino acids. Unmatched junction bases numbered 8, after V lost 6 bases and J lost 3 bases. Here the CDR3 DNA reads TGTGCCAGCACTCCCGGAGGGGGCGACTATGGCTACACCTTC. Protein: CASTPGGGDYGYTF.

This sequence joins TRBV30 and TRBJ2-1; 7 nucleotides align to TRBD2. V lost 2 bases and J lost 4; bases outside the gene matches: 14. Germline V gene data show CDR1 as GTSNPN and CDR2 as SVGIG (reference sequence). The CDR3 runs to 17 residues. The CDR3 here is CAWSMGGLAIEYNEQFF. The CDR3 region has the DNA TGTGCCTGGAGTATGGGGGGGTTGGCTATAGAGTACAATGAGCAGTTCTTC.

This chain connects TRBV5-6 to TRBJ1-2, with 8 bases lining up with TRBD1. The CDR3 is 15 residues long. Per the germline V gene, CDR1 is SGHDT and CDR2 is YYEEEE. The junction had 12 bases not matched to a gene; V was cut back by 4 bases and J by 7 bases. The CDR3 loop is CASSTTDTGGFGYTF. CDR3 sequence (DNA): TGTGCCAGCAGCACAACCGATACAGGGGGTTTTGGCTACACCTTC.